In its sample, the clone carrying this TCR beta chain was seen once. Its antigen is still unknown. Trimming cost V 0 bases and J 2 bases, with 19 bases left between them. Germline V lookup: CDR1 LGHNA, CDR2 YSLEER. The CDR3 consists of 18 residues. This sample stems from a study of shared clonotypes between healthy human individuals. Per the original methods: Owing to the provision of junction-only sequences devoid of quality scores by immunoSEQ, filtering differed. This table comes from immunoSEQ multiplex PCR, and its TCRdb copy is limited to in-frame clones, with some not included. D and trimming come from the DNA, and the V and J calls and clone size come from that table. The sample lists 400,000 to 500,000 clones; 70% to 80% were seen once. The healthy adult donors were HIV-negative and reported no recent acute infections or vaccinations. Whole-study findings and limits: The researchers took only blood, and tissue repertoires probably look different. The low donor count limited represented genetic and exposure-history diversity.

Specimen: PBMCs. This sequence joins TRBV4-3 and TRBJ1-2, with D unresolved. The clonotype originates from a woman between 40 and 50 years old in good health. Some clones in this sample may be carry-over from other donors' samples. CDR3 nucleotide sequence: TGCGCCAGCAGCCAAGATGCCCAGGCCGCCCCCACAAACTATGGCTACACCTTC. Amino acid sequence: CASSQDAQAAPTNYGYTF.